This T cell receptor (beta chain) was retrieved from a study of blood T cell repertoires in COVID-19. This clone was picked up one time. CDR1 and CDR2 from the germline V gene are LGHDT and YNNKEL (reference sequence). This CDR3 spans 12 amino acids. Trimming cost V 2 bases and J 5 bases, with 6 bases left between them. This table comes from immunoSEQ multiplex PCR, and its TCRdb copy is limited to in-frame clones, with some not included. The data hold 200,000 to 300,000 clones, with approximately 84% observed a single time. Sample: peripheral blood. The TCR originated in a woman older than 75 with acute or convalescent COVID-19. V and J are TRBV3-1 (or the pseudogene TRBV3-2) and TRBJ2-5, with D maybe TRBD2 (5 bases). CDR3: CASSQTGETQYF. CDR3 nucleotide sequence: TGTGCCAGCAGCCAAACGGGGGAGACCCAGTACTTC.